This T cell receptor beta chain emerged from a study of blood T cell repertoires in COVID-19. Study at large: Collection of acute and convalescent COVID-19 samples took place in the United States, Italy and Spain. The analysed material was cDNA or gDNA that came from T cells, B-cell-depleted T cells, or PBMCs.

The CDR3 is 15 residues long. Trimming stripped 3 bases from V and 2 bases from J, with 13 bases between. Germline CDR1 SNHLY, CDR2 FYNNEI. Study processing details: Estimated nucleated cell counts came from reference gene primer amplification. Produced via immunoSEQ multiplex PCR; TCRdb's table is partial and in-frame only. Clonal size and the V and J genes are those of that table, whereas D and trimming came from the DNA. The repertoire holds a few hundred thousand clones, over 80% seen once, with over 4.5% in the top ten. The sequenced sample was peripheral blood. The V call is TRBV2, the J call TRBJ2-5, with D perhaps TRBD2 (6 bases). This TCR was recovered from a man aged 60 to 69 who had recovered from COVID-19. The CDR3 DNA follows: TGTGCCAGCAGTGAGGTAAAGGGGAGGCAAGAGACCCAGTACTTC. This gives the protein CASSEVKGRQETQYF.